The clone carrying this T cell receptor beta chain showed up just a few times. What it recognizes is unknown. The CDR3 consists of 13 residues. Germline assignment: CDR1 MNHEY and CDR2 SVGAGI. The V gene lost 4 bases and the J gene lost 3 bases, with 6 bases spanning the gap. The record originates from a study of T cells in localized non-small cell lung cancer. Study conclusions and caveats: A denser population of T cells in blood accompanied longer overall survival. Because only a single region of the tumor was sequenced, heterogeneity remains possible. Out of the top 100 tumor clones, a median about 50 were seen in adjacent lung.

Sequencing was performed with immunoSEQ multiplex PCR; in TCRdb, only in-frame clones are kept and a portion is missing. This sample has 30,000 to 40,000 clones, with over 65% found just once. This chain joins TRBV6-5 and TRBJ2-2, with a weak D call TRBD2 (5 bases). The sequence was collected from a male donor aged 60 or over with stage II squamous cell lung carcinoma. The source was peripheral blood, collected before any cancer treatment. The CDR3 DNA reads as TGTGCCAGCAGTTGGACTCACACCGGGGAGCTGTTTTTT. Its translation is CASSWTHTGELFF.